This TCR beta chain emerged from a study of T cell responses to AZD1222 COVID-19 vaccine. Method: immunoSEQ multiplex PCR; TCRdb's copy keeps in-frame clones and lacks some. There are about 210,000 clones in the sample; around 92% occur only once, and about 1.2% lies in the top ten. Details on this clone: Its antigen is still unknown.

Study-level points and caveats: Donors skewed white British and female; clonal diversity was possibly underestimated. A reported finding is that nearly half of spike-specific TCRs target unmutated variant regions.

The CDR3 covers 14 residues. Germline V gives CDR1 MNHEY, CDR2 SVGAGI. The ends were cut back, 0 bases at V and 8 bases at J, with 13 bases in the middle. The sequencing here drew on peripheral blood, taken on day 0 of AZD1222 vaccination. The rearrangement joins TRBV6-5 to TRBJ1-1; D may be TRBD1 (5 bases). The clonotype was recovered from an adult in good health. CDR3 sequence reads: CASSYSLSGTEAFF. The CDR3 nucleotides are TGTGCCAGCAGTTACTCTCTCTCCGGGACGGAAGCTTTCTTT.